Listed here are 11 T cell receptor beta chains from one sample, sequenced in a study of tumour-infiltrating T cells in Burkitt lymphoma (dated by TCRdb to between 2020 and 2021). The library was made by the immunoSEQ multiplex PCR assay. Here the immuneACCESS table is served through TCRdb, limited to in-frame sequences with V and J called. Missing clones are a known gap in these copies; in checked studies unresolved V genes cover under half, and the rest lacks a known reason. For this sample the table gives over a thousand clones, of which around 10% were detected only once. Around 15% of the sample comes from the top ten. Sequencing was performed on tumor tissue. All receptors come from a human donor with Burkitt lymphoma.

The sample holds a few counts of this clone. J is TRBJ2-6 and V is TRBV27, with D uncertain. The CDR3 totals 16 residues. The V gene lost 6 bases and the J gene lost 2 bases, with 14 bases spanning the gap. Germline V gene data show CDR1 as MNHEY and CDR2 as SMNVEV (reference sequence). For the CDR3, the DNA is TGTGCCAGCAGGCTGCTGGGCCCTACTGGGGCCAACGTCCTGACTTTC. This gives the protein CASRLLGPTGANVLTF.

As regards this clone: This sample also contains other DNA sequences that code for the same CDR3. This chain uses TRBV4-2 with TRBJ1-1; the D gene is possibly TRBD1 (6 bases). Germline CDR1 is LGHNA and CDR2 is YNFKEQ. V lost 6 bases and J 0 bases, leaving 14 bases between the germline ends. The CDR3 length is 15 residues. This CDR3 reads CASSPRQGLNTEAFF. CDR3 DNA: TGTGCCAGCAGTCCTAGGCAGGGGCTGAACACTGAAGCTTTCTTT.

This clone was seen a handful of times. V and J are TRBV29-1 and TRBJ2-7, with 7 bases identical to TRBD2. The ends lost 7 bases at V and 2 bases at J; junction bases unmatched: 11. Germline lookup yields CDR1 SQVTM and CDR2 ANQGSEA. The CDR3 sequence is 14 residues long. CDR3 DNA: TGCAGCGCCACTCGACTAGCCAAACCCTACGAGCAGTACTTC. It yields the protein CSATRLAKPYEQYF.

This clone was seen a handful of times. V usage is TRBV5-1 and J usage is TRBJ2-7; 14 nucleotides match TRBD2. This CDR3 contains 16 residues. J was trimmed by 5 bases and V by 3 bases; bases with no gene match: 7. Germline values: CDR1 SGHRS, CDR2 YFSETQ. The CDR3: CASSSPGLAGVDEQYF. For the CDR3, the DNA is TGCGCCAGCAGCTCGCCGGGACTAGCGGGAGTTGACGAGCAGTACTTC.

The CDR3 loop is CASSGNRRTEAFF. In nucleotides, the CDR3 is TGCGCCAGCAGTGGTAACAGAAGGACTGAAGCTTTCTTT. The chain links TRBV4-1 to TRBJ1-1; D ambiguous. CDR3 length: 13 residues. The V end lost 6 bases, the J end lost 5 bases, and 13 bases lay between the germline ends. CDR1 is MGHRA and CDR2 is YSYEKL in the germline V gene.

A few counts support this clone. CDR3 in DNA: TGTGCCAGCAGCGTCAGCGACTGGGGGTACGAGCAGTACTTC. Translation: CASSVSDWGYEQYF. The rearrangement links TRBV9 to TRBJ2-7; D might be TRBD1 or TRBD2, each matching 5 bases. Germline CDR1 is SGDLS and CDR2 is YYNGEE. With 2 bases removed from V and 4 bases from J, the gap between germline ends came to 13 bases. The CDR3 sequence is 14 residues long.

This clone was seen a handful of times. The CDR3 spells CASSPEGGGTEAFF. The CDR3 region has the DNA TGTGCCAGCTCACCTGAAGGTGGGGGAACTGAAGCTTTCTTT. This rearrangement joins TRBV18 to TRBJ1-1, with D perhaps TRBD1 (5 bases). Trimming pared 3 bases from V and 5 bases from J, leaving 13 bases between. Germline CDR1 is KGHSH and CDR2 is LQKENI. The CDR3 consists of 14 residues. Together with reference TRBV18 and TRBJ1-1, the CDR3 gives the full variable domain: NAGVMQNPRHLVRRRGQEARLRCSPMKGHSHVYWYRQLPEEGLKFMVYLQKENIIDESGMPKERFSAEFPKEGPSILRIQQVVRGDSAAYFCASSPEGGGTEAFFGQGTRLTVV.

The chain combines TRBV7-9 with TRBJ2-2, with D possibly being TRBD2 (6 bases). Germline V gives CDR1 SEHNR, CDR2 FQNEAQ (reference sequence). V lost 4 bases and J lost 3, with 12 bases in between. This CDR3 contains 15 residues. CDR3 sequence: CASSSRDFHTGELFF. CDR3 coding DNA: TGTGCCAGCAGCTCCCGGGACTTTCACACCGGGGAGCTGTTTTTT. The whole variable domain, remainder taken from reference TRBV7-9 and TRBJ2-2, is DTGVSQNPRHKITKRGQNVTFRCDPISEHNRLYWYRQTLGQGPEFLTYFQNEAQLEKSRLLSDRFSAERPKGSFSTLEIQRTEQGDSAMYLCASSSRDFHTGELFFGEGSRLTVL.

This rearrangement joins TRBV5-1 to TRBJ1-2; TRBD1 matches 9 bases. J lost 2 bases, V lost 4 bases, and 6 bases had no gene match. In germline, CDR1 is SGHRS, CDR2 YFSETQ. The CDR3 sequence is 15 residues long. The CDR3 DNA is TGCGCCAGCAGCCTTGATGGACAGGGGAACTATGGCTACACCTTC. Translated: CASSLDGQGNYGYTF.

The genes are TRBV27 and TRBJ2-5; 10 nucleotides match TRBD2. The junction had 6 bases not matched to a gene; V was cut back by 5 bases and J by 6 bases. The CDR3 loop spans 14 amino acids. Germline lookup yields CDR1 MNHEY and CDR2 SMNVEV (reference sequence). The CDR3 DNA follows: TGTGCCAGCAGTCCCACTACTAGCGGGAAGACCCAGTACTTC. Protein: CASSPTTSGKTQYF.

V gene TRBV30 combines with J gene TRBJ2-7, with 11 bases aligning to TRBD2. Germline CDR1 reads GTSNPN; CDR2 reads SVGIG (reference sequence). This CDR3 region has 14 residues. Germline trimming cut 4 bases from V and 7 bases from J; bases unmatched to any gene: 9. The CDR3 coding sequence is TGTGCCTGGATCTTCGGGACTAGCGGTTCAGAGCAGTACTTC. Encoded protein: CAWIFGTSGSEQYF.